Only a few counts were recorded for the clone carrying this TCR beta chain. The antigen remains unidentified. Deletions cut 4 bases from V and 6 bases from J, with 9 bases between. CDR3 length: 12 residues. Germline CDR1 is WSHSY and CDR2 is SAAADI. This sample is part of a study of cytomegalovirus exposure and HLA in healthy donors. In the PCR, 60 Vbeta and 13 Jbeta primers were used. Here immunoSEQ multiplex PCR was the method, and the copy in TCRdb shows in-frame clones only, minus some. The table lists approximately 160,000 clones, 77% of them singletons. Study findings and constraints: Productive rates of about 87% or about 30% were seen for most TCR beta V segments in an earlier analysis. In a later analysis, HLA-C alleles had the fewest associated TCRs, DRB1 alleles the most. The availability of immune exposure information extended only to CMV serostatus. Most TCR sequences were seen very rarely across donors, but some public TCRs occurred in many.

The TCR sequence derives from a woman aged 25 to 39 in good health and CMV-seropositive. The chain combines TRBV10-2 with TRBJ1-1; D may be TRBD1 (6 bases). Source material: PBMCs. CDR3 loop: CASSVGTPEAFF. The CDR3 nucleotides read TGCGCCAGCAGTGTCGGGACACCTGAAGCTTTCTTT.